This passage covers 3 T cell receptor beta chains from one sample sequenced in a study of cytomegalovirus exposure and HLA in healthy donors. This table comes from immunoSEQ multiplex PCR, and its TCRdb copy is limited to in-frame clones, with some not included. The sample records 68,000 or so clones, 89% being singletons. Specimen: PBMCs. The origin of the receptors is a woman aged 18-30 years in good health and CMV-seronegative.

V is TRBV5-6 and J is TRBJ1-4; D unclear. Trimming left V 1 base short and J 10 bases short, with 8 bases between. CDR3 length: 12 residues. Per germline, CDR1 SGHDT and CDR2 YYEEEE. The CDR3 sequence: CASSLSIGKLFF. The CDR3 region has the DNA TGTGCCAGCAGCTTGTCTATTGGAAAACTGTTTTTT.

This chain connects TRBV10-3 to TRBJ2-7, with TRBD1 identical over 10 bases. The CDR3 contains 15 residues. Germline V gene lookup returns CDR1 ENHRY and CDR2 SYGVKD. The junction had 11 bases not matched to a gene; V was cut back by 6 bases and J by 6 bases. CDR3 nucleotides: TGTGCCATCAGCCAAAGGGACAGGGGTTCGGTCGAGCAGTACTTC. It yields the protein CAISQRDRGSVEQYF.

This clone was counted once. The chain recombines TRBV19 with TRBJ1-5; D gene unclear. The V end lost 10 bases, the J end lost 2 bases, and 15 bases lay between the germline ends. Germline-derived CDR1 and CDR2 are LNHDA and SQIVND (reference sequence). The CDR3 contains 14 residues. CDR3 region: CATIDWSGNQPQHF. CDR3 bases: TGTGCCACCATAGACTGGTCTGGCAATCAGCCCCAGCATTTT.